The following is a T cell receptor (beta chain) sequence with its context. Its antigen is not known. Regions amplified from RNA transcripts were the TCR beta CDR3 regions. Carried out on the TCR CDR3, a first-round RT-PCR used the HTBI primer set. MiXCR was run by TCRdb on the multiplex PCR reads, yielding one entry per CDR3 protein. The table includes about 53,000 distinct CDR3 sequences, about 50% detected once. Patients with uncontrolled infections, other autoimmune diseases, pregnancy or lactation were excluded. The diagnoses drew upon clinical symptoms, serum thyroxine and TRAb, thyroid ultrasound and orbital computed tomography. The data are from a study of T cells in Graves' hyperthyroidism and ophthalmopathy. Study-level information: Blood was drawn when the patient was first diagnosed and still untreated. Study observations and caveats: Most clonotypes expanded in thyroid above 0.001 were likewise present in blood.

The trim removed 9 bases at V and 10 bases at J, leaving 12 bases unmatched. This CDR3 contains 14 residues. Germline V gene data show CDR1 as MDHEN and CDR2 as SYDVKM. The TCR was taken from a woman in her twenties or thirties with Graves' ophthalmopathy. This chain links TRBV28 with TRBJ1-4, with 9 nucleotides matching TRBD1. The sequenced sample consisted of blood. CDR3 sequence (DNA): TGTGCCAGGGGGCTAGGGGGACAGGGTACAAAACTGTTTTTT. Encoded protein: CARGLGGQGTKLFF.